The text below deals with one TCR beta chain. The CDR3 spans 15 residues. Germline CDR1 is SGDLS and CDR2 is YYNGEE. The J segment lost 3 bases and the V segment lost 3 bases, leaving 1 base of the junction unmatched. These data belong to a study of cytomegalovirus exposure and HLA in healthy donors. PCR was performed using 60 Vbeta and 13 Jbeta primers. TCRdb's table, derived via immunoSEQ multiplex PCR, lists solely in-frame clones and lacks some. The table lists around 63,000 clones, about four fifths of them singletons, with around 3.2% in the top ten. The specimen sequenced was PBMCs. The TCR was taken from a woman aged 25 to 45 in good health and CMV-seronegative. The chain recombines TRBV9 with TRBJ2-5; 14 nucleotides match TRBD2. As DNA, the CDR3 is TGTGCCAGCAGCGAGGGACTAGCGGGGGAAGAGACCCAGTACTTC. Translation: CASSEGLAGEETQYF.